This TCR beta chain was recovered during a study of T cell responses to AZD1222 COVID-19 vaccine. TCRdb's copy holds only in-frame clones and misses some; the assay was immunoSEQ multiplex PCR. This table holds some 100,000 clones, roughly 89% found once. Losses at the gene ends were 2 bases for V and 5 bases for J; bases not matched to a gene: 3. The CDR3 extends over 14 amino acids. From germline, CDR1 is KGHSH and CDR2 LQKENI. This TCR was sampled from an adult in good health. This sequence joins TRBV18 and TRBJ1-2, with 9 bases lining up with TRBD1. This specimen consisted of peripheral blood, obtained on day 0 of AZD1222 vaccination. The CDR3 reads CASSPGTGSYGYTF. CDR3 DNA: TGTGCCAGCTCACCAGGGACAGGGTCATATGGCTACACCTTC.